The rows below give T cell receptor beta chains drawn from one sample of a study of brain T cells in children with intractable seizures. Produced via immunoSEQ multiplex PCR; TCRdb's table is partial and in-frame only. Here the sample spans about 340,000 clones, nearly 95% being singletons. Sequenced material: peripheral blood, taken roughly 5 months after surgery. The receptors derive from a boy under three years old with tuberous sclerosis and intractable seizures. The CDR3 runs from the conserved cysteine through the conserved F or W. D genes are given only for firm matches. The size entry is marked missing in some rows and otherwise reads once, few, many or a size class.

clone size: -
D gene: -
J gene: TRBJ1-2
V gene: TRBV12-3/TRBV12-4
CDR3 protein: CASSLDNYGYTF
CDR3 DNA: TGTGCCAGCAGTTTGGACAACTATGGCTACACCTTC

clone size: -
D gene: -
J gene: TRBJ1-2
V gene: TRBV5-4
CDR3 protein: CASSFRGAYGYTF
CDR3 DNA: TGTGCCAGCAGCTTTCGGGGGGCCTATGGCTACACCTTC

clone size: -
D gene: -
J gene: TRBJ1-6
V gene: TRBV25-1
CDR3 protein: CASSETGYSGNSPLHF
CDR3 DNA: TGTGCCAGCAGTGAAACAGGTTACAGCGGGAATTCACCCCTCCACTTT

clone size: -
D gene: -
J gene: TRBJ2-7
V gene: TRBV3-1/TRBV3-2
CDR3 protein: CASSQDGQEQYF
CDR3 DNA: TGTGCCAGCAGCCAAGATGGCCAAGAGCAGTACTTC

clone size: -
D gene: TRBD2
J gene: TRBJ2-7
V gene: TRBV11-2
CDR3 protein: CASSLIRTSGSEQYF
CDR3 DNA: TGTGCCAGCAGCTTAATTCGGACTAGCGGGAGCGAGCAGTACTTC

clone size: once
D gene: -
J gene: TRBJ1-2
V gene: TRBV30
CDR3 protein: CAWSFHRISNYGYTF
CDR3 DNA: TGTGCCTGGAGTTTCCACAGGATCTCTAACTATGGCTACACCTTC

clone size: -
D gene: TRBD2
J gene: TRBJ2-2
V gene: TRBV18
CDR3 protein: CASSPSGRANGELFF
CDR3 DNA: TGTGCCAGCTCACCTAGCGGGAGGGCCAACGGGGAGCTGTTTTTT

clone size: -
D gene: -
J gene: TRBJ2-7
V gene: TRBV2
CDR3 protein: CASSESGRPQAYEQYF
CDR3 DNA: TGTGCCAGCAGTGAATCAGGTAGACCCCAAGCCTACGAGCAGTACTTC

clone size: -
D gene: -
J gene: TRBJ1-2
V gene: TRBV5-5
CDR3 protein: CASSQYQTNYGYTF
CDR3 DNA: TGTGCCAGCAGCCAATACCAAACCAACTATGGCTACACCTTC

clone size: -
D gene: -
J gene: TRBJ1-1
V gene: TRBV9
CDR3 protein: CASSGRENTEAFF
CDR3 DNA: TGTGCCAGCAGCGGGAGGGAGAACACTGAAGCTTTCTTT

clone size: -
D gene: TRBD2
J gene: TRBJ2-1
V gene: TRBV2
CDR3 protein: CTPVRLAGGSTQCKNNEQFF
CDR3 DNA: TGCACTCCTGTGAGACTAGCGGGAGGGTCTACCCAATGTAAAAACAATGAGCAGTTCTTC

clone size: -
D gene: -
J gene: TRBJ2-5
V gene: TRBV5-4
CDR3 protein: CASSLAGREEETQYF
CDR3 DNA: TGTGCCAGCAGCTTGGCTGGTCGAGAAGAAGAGACCCAGTACTTC